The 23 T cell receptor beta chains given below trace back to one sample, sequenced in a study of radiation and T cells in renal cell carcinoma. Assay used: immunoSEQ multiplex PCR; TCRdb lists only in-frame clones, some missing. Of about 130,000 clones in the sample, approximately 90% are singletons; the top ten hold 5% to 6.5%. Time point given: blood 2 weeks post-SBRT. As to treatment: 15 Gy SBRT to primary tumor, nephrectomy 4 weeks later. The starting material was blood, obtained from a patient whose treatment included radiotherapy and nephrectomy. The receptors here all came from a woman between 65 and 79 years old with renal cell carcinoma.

CDR3 amino acids: CASSQGPRVYEQYF. CDR3 nucleotide sequence: TGTGCCAGCAGCCAGGGACCTAGGGTCTACGAGCAGTACTTC. The genes are TRBV11-2 and TRBJ2-7; D tentatively reads TRBD1 or TRBD2 (5 bases each). Trimming took 5 bases from V and 3 from J, leaving 14 bases between them. Per germline, CDR1 SGHAT and CDR2 FQNNGV. CDR3 length equals 14 residues.

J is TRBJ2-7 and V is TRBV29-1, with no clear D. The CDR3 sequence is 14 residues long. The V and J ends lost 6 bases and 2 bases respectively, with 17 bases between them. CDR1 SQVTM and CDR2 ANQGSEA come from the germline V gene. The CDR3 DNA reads TGCAGCGTACGGAGTCACAATGGGCCCTACGAGCAGTACTTC. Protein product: CSVRSHNGPYEQYF.

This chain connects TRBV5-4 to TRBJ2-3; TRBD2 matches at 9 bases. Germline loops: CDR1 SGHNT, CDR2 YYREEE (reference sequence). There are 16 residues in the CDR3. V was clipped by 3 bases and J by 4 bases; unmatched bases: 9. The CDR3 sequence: CASSSVPGLAADTQYF. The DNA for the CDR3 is TGTGCCAGCAGCTCTGTACCGGGACTAGCCGCAGATACGCAGTATTTT.

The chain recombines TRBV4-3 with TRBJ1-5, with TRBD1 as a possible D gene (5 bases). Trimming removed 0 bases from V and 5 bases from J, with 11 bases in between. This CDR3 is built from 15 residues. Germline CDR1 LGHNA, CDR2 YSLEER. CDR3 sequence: CASSQDLGGHQPQHF. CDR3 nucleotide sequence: TGCGCCAGCAGCCAAGATCTCGGGGGACATCAGCCCCAGCATTTT.

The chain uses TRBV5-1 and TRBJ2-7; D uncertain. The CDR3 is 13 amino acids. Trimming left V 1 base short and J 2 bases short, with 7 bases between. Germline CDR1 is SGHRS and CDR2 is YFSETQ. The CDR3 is CASSLWVAYEQYF. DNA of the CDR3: TGCGCCAGCAGCTTGTGGGTGGCCTACGAGCAGTACTTC.

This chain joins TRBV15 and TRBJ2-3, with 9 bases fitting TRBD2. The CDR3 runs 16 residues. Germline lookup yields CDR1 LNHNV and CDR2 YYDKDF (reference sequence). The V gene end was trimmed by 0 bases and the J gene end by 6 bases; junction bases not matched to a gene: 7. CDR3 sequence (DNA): TGTGCCACCAGCAGAGAGCGAGCGGGGGGCCCGGATACGCAGTATTTT. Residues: CATSRERAGGPDTQYF. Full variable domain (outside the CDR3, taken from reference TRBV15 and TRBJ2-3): DAMVIQNPRYQVTQFGKPVTLSCSQTLNHNVMYWYQQKSSQAPKLLFHYYDKDFNNEADTPDNFQSRRPNTSFCFLDIRSPGLGDTAMYLCATSRERAGGPDTQYFGPGTRLTVL.

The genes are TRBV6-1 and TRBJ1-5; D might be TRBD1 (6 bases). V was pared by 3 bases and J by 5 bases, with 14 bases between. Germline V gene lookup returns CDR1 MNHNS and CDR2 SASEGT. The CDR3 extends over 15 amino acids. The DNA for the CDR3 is TGTGCCAGCAGTGACGTGAACAGGGCCCATCAGCCCCAGCATTTT. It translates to CASSDVNRAHQPQHF.

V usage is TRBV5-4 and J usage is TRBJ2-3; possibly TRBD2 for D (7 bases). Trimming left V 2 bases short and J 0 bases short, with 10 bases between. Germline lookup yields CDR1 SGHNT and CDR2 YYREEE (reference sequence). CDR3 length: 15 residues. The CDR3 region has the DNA TGTGCCAGCAGCTTTGGGGGGGCTAGCACAGATACGCAGTATTTT. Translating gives CASSFGGASTDTQYF.

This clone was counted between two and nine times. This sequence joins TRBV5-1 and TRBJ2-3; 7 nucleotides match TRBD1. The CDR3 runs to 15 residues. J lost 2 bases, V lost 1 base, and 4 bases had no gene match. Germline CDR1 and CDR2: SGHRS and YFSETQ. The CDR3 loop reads CASSLSGQITDTQYF. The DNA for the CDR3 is TGCGCCAGCAGCTTGTCGGGACAGATCACAGATACGCAGTATTTT.

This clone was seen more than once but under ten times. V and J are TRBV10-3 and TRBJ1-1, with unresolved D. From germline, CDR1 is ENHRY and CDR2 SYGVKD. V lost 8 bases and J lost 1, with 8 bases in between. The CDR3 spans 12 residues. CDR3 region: CAIGSGNTEAFF. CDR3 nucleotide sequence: TGTGCCATCGGGTCGGGGAACACTGAAGCTTTCTTT.

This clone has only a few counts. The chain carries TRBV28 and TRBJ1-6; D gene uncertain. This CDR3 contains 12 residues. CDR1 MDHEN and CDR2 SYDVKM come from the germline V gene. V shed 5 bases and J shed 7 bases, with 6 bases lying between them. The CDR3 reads CASSPQNSPLHF. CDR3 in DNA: TGTGCCAGCAGTCCACAGAATTCACCCCTCCACTTT.

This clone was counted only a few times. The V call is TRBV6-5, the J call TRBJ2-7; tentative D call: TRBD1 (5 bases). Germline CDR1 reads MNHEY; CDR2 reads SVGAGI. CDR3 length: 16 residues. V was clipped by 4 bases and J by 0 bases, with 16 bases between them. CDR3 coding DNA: TGTGCCAGCAGTTCTCCTTCAGGGCCGGACTCCTACGAGCAGTACTTC. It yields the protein CASSSPSGPDSYEQYF.

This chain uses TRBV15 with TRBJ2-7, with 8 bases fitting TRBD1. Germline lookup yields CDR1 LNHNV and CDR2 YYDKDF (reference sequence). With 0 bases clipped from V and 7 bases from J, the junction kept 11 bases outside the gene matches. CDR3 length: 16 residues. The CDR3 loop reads CATSREAGGVSGEQYF. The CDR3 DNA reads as TGTGCCACCAGCAGAGAGGCAGGGGGCGTCTCGGGAGAGCAGTACTTC.

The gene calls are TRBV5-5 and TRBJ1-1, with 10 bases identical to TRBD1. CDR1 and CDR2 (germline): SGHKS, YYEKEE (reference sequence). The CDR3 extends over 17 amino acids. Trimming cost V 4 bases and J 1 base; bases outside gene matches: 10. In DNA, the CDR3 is TGTGCCAGCAGCGGCGACGGGACAGGGGTCAGGAACACTGAAGCTTTCTTT. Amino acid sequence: CASSGDGTGVRNTEAFF.

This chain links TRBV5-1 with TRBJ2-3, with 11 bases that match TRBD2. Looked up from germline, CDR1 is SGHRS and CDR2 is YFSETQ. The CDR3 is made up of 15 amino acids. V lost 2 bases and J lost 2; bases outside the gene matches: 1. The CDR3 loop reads CASSLLAGVTDTQYF. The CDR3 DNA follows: TGCGCCAGCAGCTTACTAGCGGGGGTCACAGATACGCAGTATTTT.

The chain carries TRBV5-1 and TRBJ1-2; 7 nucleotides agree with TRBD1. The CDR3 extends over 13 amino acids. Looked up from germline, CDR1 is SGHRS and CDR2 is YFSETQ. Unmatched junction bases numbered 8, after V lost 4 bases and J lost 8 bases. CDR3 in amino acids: CASSHDRVYGYTF. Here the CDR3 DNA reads TGCGCCAGCAGCCACGACAGGGTGTACGGCTACACCTTC. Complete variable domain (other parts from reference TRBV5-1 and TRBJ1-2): KAGVTQTPRYLIKTRGQQVTLSCSPISGHRSVSWYQQTPGQGLQFLFEYFSETQRNKGNFPGRFSGRQFSNSRSEMNVSTLELGDSALYLCASSHDRVYGYTFGSGTRLTVV.

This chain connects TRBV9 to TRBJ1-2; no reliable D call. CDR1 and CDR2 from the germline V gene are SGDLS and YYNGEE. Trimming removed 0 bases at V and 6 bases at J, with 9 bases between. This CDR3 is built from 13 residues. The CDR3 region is CASSVDFLNGYTF. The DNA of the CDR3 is TGTGCCAGCAGCGTAGATTTCCTTAATGGCTACACCTTC.

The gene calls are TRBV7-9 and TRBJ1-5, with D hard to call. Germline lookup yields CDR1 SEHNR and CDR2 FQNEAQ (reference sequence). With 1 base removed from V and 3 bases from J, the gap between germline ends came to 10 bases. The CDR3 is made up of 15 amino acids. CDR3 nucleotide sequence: TGTGCCAGCAGCTTAGGGGAGTGGAACAATCAGCCCCAGCATTTT. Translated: CASSLGEWNNQPQHF.

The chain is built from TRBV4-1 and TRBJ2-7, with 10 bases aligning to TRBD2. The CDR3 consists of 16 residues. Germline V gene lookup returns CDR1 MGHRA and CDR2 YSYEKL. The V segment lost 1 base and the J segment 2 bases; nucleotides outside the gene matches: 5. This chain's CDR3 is CASSQGLSGGAYEQYF. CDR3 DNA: TGCGCCAGCAGCCAAGGCCTCAGCGGGGGGGCCTACGAGCAGTACTTC.

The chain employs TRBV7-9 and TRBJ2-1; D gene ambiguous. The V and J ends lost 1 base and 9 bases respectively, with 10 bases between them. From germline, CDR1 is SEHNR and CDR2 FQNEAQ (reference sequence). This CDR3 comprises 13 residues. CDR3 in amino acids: CASSLEAGFEQFF. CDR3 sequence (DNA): TGTGCCAGCAGCTTAGAGGCTGGTTTTGAGCAGTTCTTC.

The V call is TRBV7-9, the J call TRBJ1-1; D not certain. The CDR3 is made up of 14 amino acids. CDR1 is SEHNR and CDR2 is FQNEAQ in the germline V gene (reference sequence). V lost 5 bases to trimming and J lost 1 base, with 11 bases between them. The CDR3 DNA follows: TGTGCCAGCAGCGCCTGGGAGACGAACACTGAAGCTTTCTTT. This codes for CASSAWETNTEAFF. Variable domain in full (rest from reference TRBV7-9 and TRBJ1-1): DTGVSQNPRHKITKRGQNVTFRCDPISEHNRLYWYRQTLGQGPEFLTYFQNEAQLEKSRLLSDRFSAERPKGSFSTLEIQRTEQGDSAMYLCASSAWETNTEAFFGQGTRLTVV.

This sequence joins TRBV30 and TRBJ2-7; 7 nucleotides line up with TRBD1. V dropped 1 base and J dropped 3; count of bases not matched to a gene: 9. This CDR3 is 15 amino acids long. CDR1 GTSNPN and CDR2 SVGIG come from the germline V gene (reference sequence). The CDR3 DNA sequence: TGTGCCTGGAGTGGGACAGGACATATATACTACGAGCAGTACTTC. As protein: CAWSGTGHIYYEQYF.

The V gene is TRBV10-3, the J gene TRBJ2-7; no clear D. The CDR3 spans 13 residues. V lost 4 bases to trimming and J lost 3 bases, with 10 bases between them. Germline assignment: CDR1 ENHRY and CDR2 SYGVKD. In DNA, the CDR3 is TGTGCCATCAGTGGGCTGAAACTCTACGAGCAGTACTTC. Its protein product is CAISGLKLYEQYF.